This T cell receptor (beta chain) derives from a study of Ad26.COV2.S vaccination and SARS-CoV-2 variants. In the study overall: The study gave Ad26.COV2.S intramuscularly, once or twice 56 days apart. Findings of the study overall: Recipients given vaccine exceeded placebo recipients in spike-specific TCR breadth.

On this clone itself: As yet, its antigen is unknown.

Looked up from germline, CDR1 is PRHDT and CDR2 is FYEKMQ (reference sequence). V was pared by 3 bases and J by 7 bases, with 21 bases between. The CDR3 length is 16 residues. The method was immunoSEQ multiplex PCR; TCRdb's version includes in-frame clones alone and lacks a portion of them. The sample consists of approximately 400,000 clones, around four fifths of them appearing once. Documented treatment: 15 to 20 received Ad26.COV2.S at low or high dose, single or two shots; about 5 received placebo; per-sample allocation not given. The study sampled participants on day 63 after the first vaccine or placebo injection. Participants' vaccine, an Ad26 vector, delivered Wuhan-strain SARS-CoV-2 spike.

The sample in question was peripheral blood, obtained in a trial of Ad26.COV2.S vaccine versus placebo. This chain uses TRBV13 with TRBJ1-2; D is uncertain. This TCR was recovered from a person aged 18-65 years who received the Ad26.COV2.S COVID-19 vaccine or a placebo. CDR3 region: CASSFRNWAPDGGYTF. CDR3 DNA: TGTGCCAGCAGCTTTAGAAACTGGGCCCCAGATGGTGGCTACACCTTC. The full variable domain, completed using reference TRBV13 and TRBJ1-2, is AAGVIQSPRHLIKEKRETATLKCYPIPRHDTVYWYQQGPGQDPQFLISFYEKMQSDKGSIPDRFSAQQFSDYHSELNMSSLELGDSALYFCASSFRNWAPDGGYTFGSGTRLTVV.